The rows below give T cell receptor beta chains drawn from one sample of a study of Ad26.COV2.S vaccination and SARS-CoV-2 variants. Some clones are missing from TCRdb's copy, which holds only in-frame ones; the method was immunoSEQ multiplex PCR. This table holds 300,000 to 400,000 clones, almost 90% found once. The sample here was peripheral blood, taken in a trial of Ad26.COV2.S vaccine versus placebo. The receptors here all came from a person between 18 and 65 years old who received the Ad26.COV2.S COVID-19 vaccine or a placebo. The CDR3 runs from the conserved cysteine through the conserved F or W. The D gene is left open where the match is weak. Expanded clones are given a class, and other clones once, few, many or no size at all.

CDR3nt: TGTGCCAGCAGTTACTCGAGTGGTACAGGCACAGATACGCAGTATTTT
CDR3aa: CASSYSSGTGTDTQYF
v_gene: TRBV6-2/TRBV6-3
j_gene: TRBJ2-3
d_gene: -
len: 16
abundance: -

CDR3nt: TGCGCCAGCAGCCAAGAGGCGGGACTACTGGGTTGGGCTTTCTTT
CDR3aa: CASSQEAGLLGWAFF
v_gene: TRBV4-1
j_gene: TRBJ1-1
d_gene: -
len: 15
abundance: -

CDR3nt: TGCGCCAGCAGCCAAGAAGGACTAGCGGAATACAATGAGCAGTTCTTC
CDR3aa: CASSQEGLAEYNEQFF
v_gene: TRBV4-1
j_gene: TRBJ2-1
d_gene: TRBD2
len: 16
abundance: -

CDR3nt: TGTGCCAGCAGCTTTTACCAGGGACAGGTGTCGGGGGCTTCGTCCTACGAGCAGTACTTC
CDR3aa: CASSFYQGQVSGASSYEQYF
v_gene: TRBV6-2/TRBV6-3
j_gene: TRBJ2-7
d_gene: TRBD1
len: 20
abundance: -

CDR3nt: TGTGCCAGCAGCCCCGGGTCAATTTGGGAATTAGGGGATGAGCAGTTCTTC
CDR3aa: CASSPGSIWELGDEQFF
v_gene: TRBV11-3
j_gene: TRBJ2-1
d_gene: -
len: 17
abundance: -

CDR3nt: TGTGCCAGCAGCGGGAGGACAGGGGAGGATGGCTACACCTTC
CDR3aa: CASSGRTGEDGYTF
v_gene: TRBV9
j_gene: TRBJ1-2
d_gene: TRBD1
len: 14
abundance: -

CDR3nt: TGTGCCAGCAGTGAATCTGGAGAAACCGGGGAGCTGTTTTTT
CDR3aa: CASSESGETGELFF
v_gene: TRBV25-1
j_gene: TRBJ2-2
d_gene: -
len: 14
abundance: -

CDR3nt: TGTGCCAGCAGTTTAGTCAGCTCCTATAATTCACCCCTCCACTTT
CDR3aa: CASSLVSSYNSPLHF
v_gene: TRBV27
j_gene: TRBJ1-6
d_gene: -
len: 15
abundance: -

CDR3nt: TGTGCCAGCAGCTTGAACACAGGCGGATCGGGGACTGAAGCTTTCTTT
CDR3aa: CASSLNTGGSGTEAFF
v_gene: TRBV7-9
j_gene: TRBJ1-1
d_gene: -
len: 16
abundance: -

CDR3nt: TGTGCCAGCAGTGAACGACTAGCGGGACGTGAGCAGTTCTTC
CDR3aa: CASSERLAGREQFF
v_gene: TRBV28
j_gene: TRBJ2-1
d_gene: TRBD2
len: 14
abundance: -

CDR3nt: TGTGCCAGTGCTAGCGGGGGCCTCTACGAGCAGTACTTC
CDR3aa: CASASGGLYEQYF
v_gene: TRBV2
j_gene: TRBJ2-7
d_gene: TRBD2
len: 13
abundance: few

CDR3nt: TGTGCCAGCTCACCACTCTCCGGGGGGGAAGCCATCAATGAGCAGTTCTTC
CDR3aa: CASSPLSGGEAINEQFF
v_gene: TRBV18
j_gene: TRBJ2-1
d_gene: TRBD2
len: 17
abundance: -

CDR3nt: TGTGCCAGCAGTGGGGGGGTTCTCCGTAATGAGCAGTTCTTC
CDR3aa: CASSGGVLRNEQFF
v_gene: TRBV27
j_gene: TRBJ2-1
d_gene: TRBD2
len: 14
abundance: -

CDR3nt: TGCAGCGTTGAAGGGGGTAGGGTCCCCGCTTTCTTT
CDR3aa: CSVEGGRVPAFF
v_gene: TRBV29-1
j_gene: TRBJ1-1
d_gene: -
len: 12
abundance: -

CDR3nt: TGCGCCAGCAGTCGCGGGGGTGGCACCATATATTTT
CDR3aa: CASSRGGGTIYF
v_gene: TRBV4-1
j_gene: TRBJ1-3
d_gene: -
len: 12
abundance: -

CDR3nt: TGTGCCAGTAGTATAGCTTTGGACTACTACGAGCAGTACTTC
CDR3aa: CASSIALDYYEQYF
v_gene: TRBV19
j_gene: TRBJ2-7
d_gene: -
len: 14
abundance: few

CDR3nt: TGTGCCAGCAGTTTTAAAGGTGACAGACCCAATCAGCCCCAGCATTTT
CDR3aa: CASSFKGDRPNQPQHF
v_gene: TRBV27
j_gene: TRBJ1-5
d_gene: -
len: 16
abundance: once

CDR3nt: TGTGCCAGCCGTCTAGGGAGTGATGGCTACACCTTC
CDR3aa: CASRLGSDGYTF
v_gene: TRBV7-2
j_gene: TRBJ1-2
d_gene: -
len: 12
abundance: few

CDR3nt: TGTGCCAGCACCCTCCTTGGACGACCCCAGCATTTT
CDR3aa: CASTLLGRPQHF
v_gene: TRBV12-3/TRBV12-4
j_gene: TRBJ1-5
d_gene: -
len: 12
abundance: -

CDR3nt: TGTGCCAGCAGCTGGGGGTTGAACACTGAAGCTTTCTTT
CDR3aa: CASSWGLNTEAFF
v_gene: TRBV7-3
j_gene: TRBJ1-1
d_gene: -
len: 13
abundance: -

CDR3nt: TGTGCCAGCAGCTTATTTTCGGCAAATGAGCAGTTCTTC
CDR3aa: CASSLFSANEQFF
v_gene: TRBV7-3
j_gene: TRBJ2-1
d_gene: -
len: 13
abundance: -

CDR3nt: TGCAGTGTTGCGGGAGTGAATGAGCAGTTCTTC
CDR3aa: CSVAGVNEQFF
v_gene: TRBV20-1
j_gene: TRBJ2-1
d_gene: TRBD2
len: 11
abundance: -

CDR3nt: TGTGCCAGCAGTCACTGGGGCCGGGACAGGGACTTAGGCTACACCTTC
CDR3aa: CASSHWGRDRDLGYTF
v_gene: TRBV6-5
j_gene: TRBJ1-2
d_gene: TRBD1
len: 16
abundance: once

CDR3nt: TGTGCCAGCAGCTTAGATGGGGGCGGGGTGTCAACTAATGAAAAACTGTTTTTT
CDR3aa: CASSLDGGGVSTNEKLFF
v_gene: TRBV7-9
j_gene: TRBJ1-4
d_gene: -
len: 18
abundance: -